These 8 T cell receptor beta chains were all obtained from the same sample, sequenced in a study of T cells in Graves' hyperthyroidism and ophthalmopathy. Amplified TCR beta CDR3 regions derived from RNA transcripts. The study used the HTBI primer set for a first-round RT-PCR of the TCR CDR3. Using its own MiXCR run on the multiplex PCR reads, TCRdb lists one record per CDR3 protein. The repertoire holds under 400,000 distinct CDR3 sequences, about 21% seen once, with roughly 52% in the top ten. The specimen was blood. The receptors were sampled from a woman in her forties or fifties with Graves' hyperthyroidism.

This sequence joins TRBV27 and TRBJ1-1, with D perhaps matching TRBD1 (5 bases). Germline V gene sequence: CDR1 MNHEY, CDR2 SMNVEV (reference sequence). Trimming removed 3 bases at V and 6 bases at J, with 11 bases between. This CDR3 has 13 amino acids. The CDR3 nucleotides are TGTGCCAGCAGTTTTTTGTTGGGGGCTGAAGCTTTCTTT. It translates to CASSFLLGAEAFF.

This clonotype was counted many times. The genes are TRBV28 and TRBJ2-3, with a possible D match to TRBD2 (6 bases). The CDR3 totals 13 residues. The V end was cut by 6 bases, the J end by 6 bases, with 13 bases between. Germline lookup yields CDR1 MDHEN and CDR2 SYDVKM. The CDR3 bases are TGTGCCAGCAGAACTGGGACTCTGGATACGCAGTATTTT. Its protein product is CASRTGTLDTQYF. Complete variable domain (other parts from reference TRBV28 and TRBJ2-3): DVKVTQSSRYLVKRTGEKVFLECVQDMDHENMFWYRQDPGLGLRLIYFSYDVKMKEKGDIPEGYSVSREKKERFSLILESASTNQTSMYLCASRTGTLDTQYFGPGTRLTVL.

Here the CDR3 DNA reads TGTGCCAGCAGTCCCTTGAACCCCCCTGGGGCCAACGTCCTGACTTTC. Protein product: CASSPLNPPGANVLTF. The V gene is TRBV27, the J gene TRBJ2-6; D is unclear. Germline V gene lookup returns CDR1 MNHEY and CDR2 SMNVEV (reference sequence). Trimming removed 5 bases from V and 2 bases from J, with 13 bases in between. CDR3 size: 16 residues.

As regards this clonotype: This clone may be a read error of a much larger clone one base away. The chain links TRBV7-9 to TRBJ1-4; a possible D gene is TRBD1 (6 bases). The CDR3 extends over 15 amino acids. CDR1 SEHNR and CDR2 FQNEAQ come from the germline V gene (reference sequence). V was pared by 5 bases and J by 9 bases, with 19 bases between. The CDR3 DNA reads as TGTGCCAGCAGCCGGACGAGGGGGTTTTATAAAAAACTGTTTTTT. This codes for CASSRTRGFYKKLFF.

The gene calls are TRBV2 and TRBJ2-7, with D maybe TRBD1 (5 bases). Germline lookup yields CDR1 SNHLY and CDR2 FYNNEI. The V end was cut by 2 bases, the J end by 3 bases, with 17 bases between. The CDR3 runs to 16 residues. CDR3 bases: TGTGCCAGCAGTGAAATGGGGCCGAGAGCCAACTACGAGCAGTACTTC. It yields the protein CASSEMGPRANYEQYF.

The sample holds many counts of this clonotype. CDR3 DNA sequence: TGTGCCAGCAGCTCCCTTAGGACCCAGGGGATGAACACTGAAGCTTTCTTT. Translation: CASSSLRTQGMNTEAFF. V gene TRBV7-9 combines with J gene TRBJ1-1; D might be TRBD1 (6 bases). The CDR3 covers 17 residues. The V gene lost 4 bases and the J gene lost 0 bases, with 18 bases spanning the gap. CDR1 SEHNR and CDR2 FQNEAQ come from the germline V gene (reference sequence).

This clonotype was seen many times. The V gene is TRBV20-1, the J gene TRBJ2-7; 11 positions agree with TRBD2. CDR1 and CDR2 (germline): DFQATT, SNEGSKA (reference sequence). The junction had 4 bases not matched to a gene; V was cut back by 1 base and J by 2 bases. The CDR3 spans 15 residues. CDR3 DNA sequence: TGCAGTGCTAGAGTTCCTAGCGGGGGGCCCTACGAGCAGTACTTC. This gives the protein CSARVPSGGPYEQYF.

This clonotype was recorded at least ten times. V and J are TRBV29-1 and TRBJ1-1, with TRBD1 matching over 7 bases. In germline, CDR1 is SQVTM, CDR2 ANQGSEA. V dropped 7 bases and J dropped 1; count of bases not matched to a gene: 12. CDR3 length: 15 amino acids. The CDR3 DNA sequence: TGCAGCGCCAGGGGGGCCCCAGGGGGGAACACTGAAGCTTTCTTT. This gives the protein CSARGAPGGNTEAFF.